The TCR beta chain described here comes from a study of T cell responses to AZD1222 COVID-19 vaccine. To note about this clone: Its specificity is not known.

The CDR3 loop spans 12 amino acids. V dropped 9 bases and J dropped 6 bases, with 11 bases sitting between them. The germline V gene encodes CDR1 MGHDK and CDR2 SYGVNS. Regarding the study as a whole: The study identified only 6 or 7 AZD1222 recipients as seropositive at baseline. The sample set comprised mostly white British donors with more females, and clonal diversity was possibly underestimated. Spike-specific TCR repertoires showed rising breadth and depth after two AZD1222 doses.

Using immunoSEQ multiplex PCR, the repertoire was profiled, and TCRdb retains in-frame clones only, with some absent. Here the sample spans about 83,000 clones, more than 70% being singletons. The V and J genes are TRBV25-1 and TRBJ2-2; D remains ambiguous. Sequencing used peripheral blood, obtained on day 0 of AZD1222 vaccination. This receptor was identified in an adult in good health. The CDR3 sequence is CASGGRAGELFF. The CDR3, as DNA: TGTGCCAGTGGTGGACGGGCCGGGGAGCTGTTTTTT.